Each of the 13 T cell receptor beta chains below was sequenced from the same sample in a study of identical twins. Via MiXCR, TCRdb re-called the 5' RACE reads, giving one row per CDR3 protein. The top ten hold less than 15% of the sample, which has about 720,000 distinct CDR3 sequences, about 20% seen once. These data were likewise used in another study, on T cells expressing NK-cell markers.

The sequenced sample consisted of PBMCs. These receptors all come from a woman aged 18-29 years in good health.

The chain links TRBV2 to TRBJ1-2; perhaps TRBD1 as D (5 bases). Germline CDR1 is SNHLY and CDR2 is FYNNEI. With 1 base removed from V and 5 bases from J, the gap between germline ends came to 14 bases. The CDR3 consists of 15 residues. The CDR3 is CASSEDEGRVYGYTF. In nucleotides, the CDR3 is TGTGCCAGCAGTGAAGACGAGGGGCGCGTTTATGGCTACACCTTC.

This clonotype has only a few counts. V and J are TRBV12-3 or TRBV12-4 and TRBJ1-4; D perhaps matches TRBD1 (5 bases). CDR3 length: 13 amino acids. V dropped 6 bases and J dropped 12 bases, with 17 bases sitting between them. The CDR3 sequence: CASSHALTGELFF. The CDR3 DNA reads as TGTGCCAGCAGCCACGCCCTAACAGGTGAACTGTTTTTT.

The gene calls are TRBV5-1 and TRBJ2-3, with 14 positions matching TRBD2. Trimming removed 4 bases from V and 4 bases from J; junction bases left unmatched: 2. The CDR3 runs 15 residues. CDR1 SGHRS and CDR2 YFSETQ come from the germline V gene. CDR3 sequence: CASSQTSGRADTQYF. The CDR3 DNA follows: TGCGCCAGCAGCCAGACTAGCGGGAGGGCAGATACGCAGTATTTT.

V usage is TRBV4-3 and J usage is TRBJ2-3, with TRBD2 matching 7 bases. Losses at the gene ends were 1 base for V and 4 bases for J; bases not matched to a gene: 8. CDR3 length: 16 amino acids. The germline V gene has CDR1 LGHNA and CDR2 YSLEER. CDR3 sequence reads: CASSQVFGRAADTQYF. CDR3 nucleotide sequence: TGCGCCAGCAGCCAAGTTTTTGGGAGGGCCGCAGATACGCAGTATTTT.

This clonotype was seen only a few times. V is TRBV12-3 or TRBV12-4 and J is TRBJ2-1, with a tentative D call TRBD2 (6 bases). This CDR3 region has 16 residues. V was shortened by 3 bases and J by 7 bases, with 19 bases between the two germline ends. For the CDR3, the DNA is TGTGCCAGCAGTTTTGTGGGAGGTCCCCGGGGGAATGAGCAGTTCTTC. Translating gives CASSFVGGPRGNEQFF.

CDR3 coding DNA: TGTGCCAGCAGCCAAGTGTTAGAGACCCAGTACTTC. As protein: CASSQVLETQYF. The V gene is TRBV14, the J gene TRBJ2-5; D is uncertain. V lost 1 base to trimming and J lost 4 bases, with 4 bases between them. This CDR3 is 12 amino acids long. The V gene's germline CDR1 is SGHDN and CDR2 FVKESK.

The chain joins TRBV10-2 to TRBJ2-7, with D maybe TRBD1 (6 bases). Germline V lookup: CDR1 WSHSY, CDR2 SAAADI. The CDR3 runs 15 residues. Trimming left V 4 bases short and J 0 bases short, with 13 bases between. This chain's CDR3 is CASSGEQGFSYEQYF. CDR3 sequence (DNA): TGCGCCAGCAGTGGAGAGCAGGGGTTCTCCTACGAGCAGTACTTC.

V gene TRBV29-1 combines with J gene TRBJ1-5, with no clear D. The CDR3 is 12 amino acids. V dropped 4 bases and J dropped 4 bases, with 8 bases sitting between them. Per germline, CDR1 SQVTM and CDR2 ANQGSEA. The CDR3, as DNA: TGCAGCGTTGGTGACTATAATCAGCCCCAGCATTTT. This encodes CSVGDYNQPQHF.

The V and J genes are TRBV5-5 and TRBJ2-6; D ambiguous. Germline-derived CDR1 and CDR2 are SGHKS and YYEKEE (reference sequence). CDR3 length: 16 residues. Trimming stripped 4 bases from V and 0 bases from J, with 11 bases between. CDR3 in amino acids: CASSTSVLSGANVLTF. The CDR3 DNA is TGTGCCAGCAGCACCTCCGTCCTCTCTGGGGCCAACGTCCTGACTTTC.

This clonotype has just a few counts. The chain uses TRBV18 and TRBJ1-3; D remains ambiguous. V was clipped by 1 base and J by 2 bases, with 9 bases between them. Germline V gene data show CDR1 as KGHSH and CDR2 as LQKENI. CDR3 length: 15 amino acids. The CDR3 nucleotides are TGTGCCAGCTCACCACTGACAATCGCTGGAAACACCATATATTTT. It specifies CASSPLTIAGNTIYF.

This chain joins TRBV30 and TRBJ2-1, with TRBD2 identical over 9 bases. The CDR3 is 14 residues long. Germline assignment: CDR1 GTSNPN and CDR2 SVGIG (reference sequence). V lost 7 bases to trimming and J lost 7 bases; unmatched junction nucleotides: 11. CDR3 amino acids: CASGRLAGFNEQFF. In DNA form, the CDR3 reads TGTGCCTCTGGGCGGCTAGCGGGATTTAATGAGCAGTTCTTC.

The rearrangement uses TRBV12-3 or TRBV12-4 and TRBJ2-7; tentative D call: TRBD1 (7 bases). Trimming pared 6 bases from V and 0 bases from J, leaving 18 bases between. This CDR3 comprises 16 residues. In DNA form, the CDR3 reads TGTGCCAGCAGCCGACTAGGGACAGCCAGCTCCTACGAGCAGTACTTC. Protein sequence: CASSRLGTASSYEQYF.

The sample holds many counts of this clonotype. This chain links TRBV5-1 with TRBJ2-3; 9 nucleotides agree with TRBD1. Per the germline V gene, CDR1 is SGHRS and CDR2 is YFSETQ. The CDR3 sequence is 14 residues long. The V gene end was trimmed by 4 bases and the J gene end by 4 bases; junction bases not matched to a gene: 4. The CDR3 sequence is CASSLDRGADTQYF. In nucleotides, the CDR3 is TGCGCCAGCAGCCTGGACAGGGGAGCAGATACGCAGTATTTT.